The 9 T cell receptor beta chains in this list originate from one sample, sequenced in a study of blood T cells in healthy people across ages. Sample-barcoded 5' priming and a J-beta primer mix drove a second PCR of about 6 to 11 cycles. Using its own MiXCR run on the 5' RACE reads, TCRdb lists one record per CDR3 protein. The table lists around 870,000 distinct CDR3 sequences, around 28% of them singletons. The sample consisted of blood. These receptors originate from a woman aged 80 or older in good health.

This clonotype has at least ten counts. This sequence joins TRBV20-1 and TRBJ2-7; a possible D gene is TRBD1 (5 bases). The V gene lost 0 bases and the J gene lost 1 base, with 10 bases spanning the gap. Germline-derived CDR1 and CDR2 are DFQATT and SNEGSKA (reference sequence). CDR3 length equals 14 residues. The CDR3 reads CSARDQGASYEQYF. The DNA for the CDR3 is TGCAGTGCTAGAGACCAAGGGGCGTCCTACGAGCAGTACTTC.

The gene calls are TRBV5-1 and TRBJ2-1, with 9 bases aligning to TRBD2. The CDR3 consists of 15 residues. CDR1 is SGHRS, CDR2 YFSETQ, per germline. After removal of 2 bases from V and 7 bases from J, the junction contained 7 bases not matched to a gene. CDR3 in amino acids: CASSFGRGGLNEQFF. CDR3 coding DNA: TGCGCCAGCAGCTTCGGGCGGGGGGGCTTAAATGAGCAGTTCTTC.

In its sample, this clonotype was seen a few times. The J gene is TRBJ2-1, the V gene TRBV20-1; D might be TRBD1 (8 bases). Per germline, CDR1 DFQATT and CDR2 SNEGSKA (reference sequence). This CDR3 contains 14 residues. The CDR3 reads CSPNRGGGHNEQFF. Written as DNA, the CDR3 is TGCAGCCCTAACAGGGGGGGGGGACACAATGAGCAGTTCTTC.

This clonotype was seen a few times. The rearrangement uses TRBV24-1 and TRBJ1-4, with 7 bases matching TRBD1. Germline V gene data show CDR1 as KGHDR and CDR2 as SFDVKD. The CDR3 extends over 15 amino acids. J lost 5 bases, V lost 4 bases, and 6 bases had no gene match. The CDR3 here is CATSDPTGNNEKLFF. DNA of the CDR3: TGTGCCACCAGTGACCCGACAGGGAACAATGAAAAACTGTTTTTT.

This clonotype was found many times. CDR3: CSARWQGRYNEQFF. The CDR3 DNA sequence: TGCAGTGCTAGATGGCAGGGTCGGTACAATGAGCAGTTCTTC. This chain uses TRBV20-1 with TRBJ2-1, with D perhaps matching TRBD1 (5 bases). The V gene lost 2 bases and the J gene lost 4 bases, with 12 bases spanning the gap. The CDR3 length is 14 residues. The germline gives CDR1 DFQATT, CDR2 SNEGSKA (reference sequence).

This clonotype showed up many times. The rearrangement joins TRBV10-3 to TRBJ1-2; 7 nucleotides line up with TRBD1. Germline V gives CDR1 ENHRY, CDR2 SYGVKD. The CDR3 covers 14 residues. V lost 5 bases and J lost 5; bases outside the gene matches: 8. For the CDR3, the DNA is TGTGCCATCAGTCCAGACGACAGGGTTTATGGCTACACCTTC. Amino acids: CAISPDDRVYGYTF.

Details on this clonotype: Possible read error: a much larger clone is one base away. The J gene is TRBJ2-7, the V gene TRBV4-1; 8 bases are shared with TRBD2. The CDR3 totals 18 residues. Germline V CDR1 and CDR2: MGHRA, YSYEKL. With V trimmed by 1 base and J by 7 bases, 18 bases remained unmatched. CDR3 sequence: CASSQASTGTSHYNEQYF. In DNA form, the CDR3 reads TGCGCCAGCAGCCAAGCAAGCACCGGGACTAGTCACTACAATGAGCAGTACTTC.

This clonotype was detected ten times or more. The chain combines TRBV6-6 with TRBJ2-2; 9 bases align to TRBD1. CDR1 is MNHNY, CDR2 SVGAGI, per germline (reference sequence). The CDR3 has 17 amino acids. With V trimmed by 6 bases and J by 5 bases, 13 bases remained unmatched. The CDR3 spells CASSRQGGGRPTGELFF. The DNA of the CDR3 is TGTGCCAGCAGCCGACAGGGGGGCGGAAGACCGACCGGGGAGCTGTTTTTT.

This clonotype appeared many times. The chain links TRBV12-3 or TRBV12-4 to TRBJ1-6; TRBD1 matches 12 bases. V gave up 2 bases and J gave up 7 bases; unmatched junction bases: 3. CDR3 length equals 16 residues. The CDR3 loop reads CASSLRDRGRNSPLHF. In DNA form, the CDR3 reads TGTGCCAGCAGTTTAAGGGACAGGGGGCGGAATTCACCCCTCCACTTT.